Here is one T cell receptor (beta chain) with its context. The target of this receptor is not known. Base qualities were left out, and no much larger clone turns up one base away. The sample originates from a study of blood T cell repertoires in COVID-19 (dated by TCRdb to about 2020). For context, the study as a whole: Collaborator samples came from the United States, Italy and Spain and covered acute and convalescent phases of COVID-19. Where available, HLA class I and class II types were taken from metadata supplied by the sample provider and were not determined by assay-based typing. Subjects who had been exposed to COVID-19, were actively infected with it, or had recovered from it provided the deeply sampled blood TCRbeta repertoires that made up the dataset. The repertoires were released in a freely available public database intended as a resource for research on the immune response to SARS-CoV-2. The material from the prospective study consisted of cDNA or gDNA derived from T cells, B-cell-depleted T cells, or PBMCs. Samples came from the ongoing ImmuneRACE study (first 160 participants) plus 1,254 subjects from 6 global collaborators. A de-identified subject ID, COVID-19 status, age in years and sex were almost always included in the sample metadata.

The immunoSEQ Assay, a bias-controlled multiplex PCR, was used to amplify TCRbeta CDR3 regions from genomic DNA. The paper's processing steps were these. The number of nucleated cells in each sample was estimated by amplification of reference gene primers within the assay. Sequence reads were collapsed and filtered to measure the absolute abundance of every unique TCRbeta CDR3 rearrangement. Productive Simpson clonality was computed per sample as the square root of Simpson's diversity index over productive rearrangements. TCRdb obtained this table from immuneACCESS and retained in-frame rearrangements with V and J assigned. These tables miss some clones; where compared with another copy, unresolved V genes account for less than half of the shortfall, and the remainder is unexplained. V, J and clone size derive from that table, while D and trimming were established from the DNA sequence. The sample table records around 300,000 clones; approximately 87% of these occur just once. Less than 3.5% of the sample belongs to the ten largest clones.

CDR1 and CDR2 are read off the germline V gene as SGHDT and YYEEEE. The CDR3, cysteine through phenylalanine, is 14 amino acids long. Here the CDR3 DNA is all that survives: 42 bases in frame from base 1. V sheds 4 bases and J sheds 3 bases, leaving 12 bases between their ends. One collaborating source in Seattle enrolled patients while the patients were actively infected and followed the patients over time throughout the course of disease. Whole blood was collected in K2EDTA tubes by collaborating institutions according to the institutions' own protocols. For TCRbeta analysis, collaborators shipped samples in one of three forms: frozen whole blood, isolated PBMCs, or DNA extracted from either of those sample types. On the study overall, not on this receptor specifically: The amount of clinical and demographic metadata varied by source and participant and was provided uncurated.

The clonotype originates from a woman aged 25 to 39 with COVID-19, enrolled during active disease. This chain joins TRBV5-6 to TRBJ2-3, and perhaps TRBD1 as D gene, on 6 matching bases. Sequencing used peripheral blood. The CDR3: CASSTQQGTDTQYF. The sequence in DNA is TGTGCCAGCAGCACACAACAGGGTACAGATACGCAGTATTTT.